This entry lists 24 T cell receptor beta chains sequenced from one sample in a study of blood T cells in healthy people across ages. Alongside a J-beta primer mix, a sample-barcoded 5' primer served in a second PCR lasting about 7 to 12 cycles. TCRdb processed the 5' RACE reads anew with MiXCR; each CDR3 protein has one entry. The table lists under 1,000,000 distinct CDR3 sequences, more than 35% of them singletons, with over 15% in the top ten. Sequenced input: blood. Receptors originate from a man at least 80 years old in good health.

The rearrangement uses TRBV5-5 and TRBJ2-7, with TRBD1 identical over 8 bases. Per the germline V gene, CDR1 is SGHKS and CDR2 is YYEKEE (reference sequence). CDR3 size: 16 residues. V shed 0 bases and J 10 bases; nucleotides not matched to a gene: 15. CDR3 protein: CASSLDGTGARVAQYF. The DNA of the CDR3 is TGTGCCAGCAGCTTGGATGGGACAGGCGCCAGGGTGGCCCAGTACTTC.

The V and J genes are TRBV2 and TRBJ1-2; D not resolved. With 6 bases removed from V and 8 bases from J, the gap between germline ends came to 10 bases. The CDR3 runs 11 residues. In germline, CDR1 is SNHLY, CDR2 FYNNEI. For the CDR3, the DNA is TGTGCCAGCAGCCTGAAGGTCGGCTACACCTTC. Amino acids: CASSLKVGYTF.

The V and J genes are TRBV29-1 and TRBJ2-2; D gene unclear. Germline lookup yields CDR1 SQVTM and CDR2 ANQGSEA. The CDR3 contains 12 residues. Deletions cut 6 bases from V and 5 bases from J, with 10 bases between. In nucleotides, the CDR3 is TGCAGCGTAGAGCTGGGGACCGGGGAGCTGTTTTTT. This translates into CSVELGTGELFF.

The V call is TRBV12-3 or TRBV12-4, the J call TRBJ1-5; unclear D gene. The CDR3 is 15 amino acids. Trimming removed 4 bases at V and 2 bases at J, with 12 bases between. The CDR3: CASSSQAVGNQPQHF. The CDR3 DNA follows: TGTGCCAGCAGTTCCCAGGCGGTCGGCAATCAGCCCCAGCATTTT.

This clonotype was picked up a small number of times. V is TRBV6-6 and J is TRBJ2-5; 9 nucleotides match TRBD1. With 2 bases clipped from V and 2 bases from J, the junction kept 3 bases outside the gene matches. Germline CDR1 is MNHNY and CDR2 is SVGAGI (reference sequence). This CDR3 spans 15 amino acids. The CDR3 here is CASSYQGQGQETQYF. The CDR3 DNA follows: TGTGCCAGCAGTTACCAGGGACAGGGACAAGAGACCCAGTACTTC.

The V gene is TRBV6-2 or TRBV6-3, the J gene TRBJ2-3, with D unresolved. CDR3 length equals 14 residues. Trimming cost V 5 bases and J 6 bases, with 15 bases left between them. Germline lookup yields CDR1 MNHEY and CDR2 SVGEGT. The CDR3 region is CASSPTIPFDTQYF. CDR3 coding DNA: TGTGCCAGCAGTCCGACGATTCCTTTTGATACGCAGTATTTT.

The genes are TRBV5-1 and TRBJ2-1; TRBD2 aligns across 7 bases. Germline loops: CDR1 SGHRS, CDR2 YFSETQ. This CDR3 has 15 amino acids. With V trimmed by 4 bases and J by 2 bases, 6 bases remained unmatched. This chain's CDR3 is CASSPREDPYNEQFF. Here the CDR3 DNA reads TGCGCCAGCAGCCCTCGGGAGGACCCCTACAATGAGCAGTTCTTC.

The CDR3 is CSAAGTSGISSETQYF. In nucleotides, the CDR3 is TGCAGTGCTGCCGGGACTAGCGGGATCAGCTCGGAGACCCAGTACTTC. The rearrangement links TRBV20-1 to TRBJ2-5, with 13 positions matching TRBD2. After removal of 5 bases from V and 5 bases from J, the junction contained 11 bases not matched to a gene. The CDR3 totals 16 residues. The germline V gene has CDR1 DFQATT and CDR2 SNEGSKA (reference sequence).

This clonotype has just a few counts. The V call is TRBV12-3 or TRBV12-4, the J call TRBJ1-4; D call uncertain. The V end was cut by 8 bases, the J end by 2 bases, with 15 bases between. CDR3 length: 15 amino acids. The CDR3 nucleotides read TGTGCCAGCCGGGTTGGTGTCGGGACTAATGAAAAACTGTTTTTT. Its translation: CASRVGVGTNEKLFF.

The CDR3, as DNA: TGTGCCATCAGTGCTAGGGCAGAAAATGGCTACACCTTC. Amino acids: CAISARAENGYTF. The chain links TRBV10-3 to TRBJ1-2; no clear D. Germline V lookup: CDR1 ENHRY, CDR2 SYGVKD. V was pared by 4 bases and J by 6 bases, with 12 bases between. This CDR3 is built from 13 residues.

J is TRBJ2-7 and V is TRBV4-3, with 8 bases lining up with TRBD2. Germline V CDR1 and CDR2: LGHNA, YSLEER. J gave up 3 bases and V 0 bases, and 7 bases lay outside the gene matches. The length of the CDR3 is 16 residues. In nucleotides, the CDR3 is TGCGCCAGCAGCCAAGATTTGAGCGGGAGCTTCTACGAGCAGTACTTC. It specifies CASSQDLSGSFYEQYF.

The chain links TRBV29-1 to TRBJ1-2; D possibly corresponds to TRBD1 (5 bases). The V end was cut by 6 bases, the J end by 4 bases, with 9 bases between. Germline V CDR1 and CDR2: SQVTM, ANQGSEA. The CDR3 runs 11 residues. In nucleotides, the CDR3 is TGCAGCGTCGACAGATCCTATGGCTACACCTTC. Translating gives CSVDRSYGYTF.

This rearrangement joins TRBV29-1 to TRBJ2-2; no firm D call. The CDR3 loop spans 13 amino acids. The V end lost 6 bases, the J end lost 0 bases, and 8 bases lay between the germline ends. Germline-derived CDR1 and CDR2 are SQVTM and ANQGSEA. The CDR3 is CSVTATNTGELFF. DNA of the CDR3: TGCAGCGTAACAGCGACGAACACCGGGGAGCTGTTTTTT.

The V call is TRBV7-9, the J call TRBJ2-3, with D tentatively TRBD2 (7 bases). The CDR3 has 16 residues. The germline V and J ends were trimmed by 7 bases and 4 bases, with 21 bases remaining between them. The V gene's germline CDR1 is SEHNR and CDR2 FQNEAQ (reference sequence). The CDR3 loop is CASIPGGGGIADTQYF. The CDR3 nucleotides read TGTGCCAGCATCCCCGGCGGGGGCGGGATTGCAGATACGCAGTATTTT.

This rearrangement joins TRBV6-6 to TRBJ1-5; TRBD1 matches 7 bases. Unmatched junction bases numbered 10, after V lost 6 bases and J lost 5 bases. This CDR3 is 15 amino acids long. Germline V CDR1 and CDR2: MNHNY, SVGAGI (reference sequence). The chain's CDR3 is CASSLQQGSYQPQHF. Written as DNA, the CDR3 is TGTGCCAGCAGCTTACAACAGGGGTCGTATCAGCCCCAGCATTTT.

On this clonotype: This may stem from a read error, because a much larger clone lies one nucleotide away. The chain joins TRBV4-2 to TRBJ2-3; unclear D gene. Gene TRBJ1-5 matches the end of the DNA better, so the J call may be wrong. The germline gives CDR1 LGHNA, CDR2 YNFKEQ. CDR3 size: 15 residues. DNA of the CDR3: TGTGCCAGCAGCCAAGTTTGGGCAGACACAGATACGCAGCATTTT. This gives the protein CASSQVWADTDTQHF.

V gene TRBV20-1 combines with J gene TRBJ1-1; D possibly corresponds to TRBD1 (5 bases). The CDR3 is made up of 11 amino acids. The germline V gene has CDR1 DFQATT and CDR2 SNEGSKA (reference sequence). The V and J ends lost 6 bases and 5 bases respectively, with 10 bases between them. The CDR3 reads CSADRGTEAFF. CDR3 DNA: TGCAGTGCCGACAGAGGGACTGAAGCTTTCTTT.

The chain combines TRBV5-4 with TRBJ2-5; 7 nucleotides align to TRBD1. Trimming took 4 bases from V and 11 from J; bases not matched to a gene: 17. From germline, CDR1 is SGHNT and CDR2 YYREEE (reference sequence). There are 15 residues in the CDR3. CDR3 amino acids: CASSQAAGTDNEQYF. The CDR3 nucleotides are TGTGCCAGCAGCCAAGCCGCCGGGACAGACAATGAGCAGTACTTC.

This clonotype was seen a handful of times. The gene calls are TRBV15 and TRBJ2-7; the D gene is possibly TRBD1 (5 bases). Per the germline V gene, CDR1 is LNHNV and CDR2 is YYDKDF (reference sequence). V shed 0 bases and J shed 3 bases, with 18 bases lying between them. The CDR3 has 17 amino acids. The CDR3 DNA follows: TGTGCCACCAGCAGAGATGAAAGGACCCCAGGGTTCTACGAGCAGTACTTC. The encoded protein is CATSRDERTPGFYEQYF. The full variable domain, rest sourced from reference TRBV15 and TRBJ2-7, is DAMVIQNPRYQVTQFGKPVTLSCSQTLNHNVMYWYQQKSSQAPKLLFHYYDKDFNNEADTPDNFQSRRPNTSFCFLDIRSPGLGDTAMYLCATSRDERTPGFYEQYFGPGTRLTVT.

Notes on this clonotype: This may be a read error, as it is one base from a much larger clone. The chain has TRBV2 and TRBJ2-1, with D possibly TRBD2 on 6 matching bases. The CDR3 loop spans 15 amino acids. Germline V lookup: CDR1 SNHLY, CDR2 FYNNEI. V lost 6 bases to trimming and J lost 8 bases, with 20 bases between them. The CDR3 region has the DNA TGTGCCAGCAGGGTAAGGGACGCCTCGGGAGATGAGCAGTTCTTC. It translates to CASRVRDASGDEQFF.

The chain carries TRBV12-3 or TRBV12-4 and TRBJ1-2, with D perhaps TRBD1 (5 bases). The CDR3 extends over 15 amino acids. Between the trimmed V and J ends, which lost 3 bases and 2 bases, there was a span of 13 bases. The CDR3, as DNA: TGTGCCAGCAGTTTCTCCGGGGGTCTAAACTATGGCTACACCTTC. Its protein product is CASSFSGGLNYGYTF.

The chain couples TRBV6-1 to TRBJ2-7, with TRBD1 matching 9 bases. Germline V lookup: CDR1 MNHNS, CDR2 SASEGT. J gave up 6 bases and V 4 bases, and 10 bases lay outside the gene matches. The CDR3 is 15 residues long. CDR3 region: CASSVGTGPRGEQYF. Here the CDR3 DNA reads TGTGCCAGCAGTGTGGGGACAGGGCCCAGAGGCGAGCAGTACTTC.

This clonotype was counted a few times. This chain joins TRBV15 and TRBJ1-6; 7 bases agree with TRBD1. The J segment lost 9 bases and the V segment lost 0 bases, leaving 5 bases of the junction unmatched. CDR3 size: 15 residues. The germline V gene has CDR1 LNHNV and CDR2 YYDKDF (reference sequence). CDR3 bases: TGTGCCACCAGCAGAGATCTAGGGGGCTCTTCACCCCTCCACTTT. It yields the protein CATSRDLGGSSPLHF.

The V call is TRBV5-5, the J call TRBJ2-5; D may be TRBD2 (5 bases). The CDR3 covers 16 residues. V was clipped by 0 bases and J by 4 bases, with 16 bases between them. Germline CDR1 SGHKS, CDR2 YYEKEE (reference sequence). The CDR3: CASSLAPRGYAETQYF. In DNA form, the CDR3 reads TGTGCCAGCAGCTTGGCCCCTCGAGGGTATGCAGAGACCCAGTACTTC.